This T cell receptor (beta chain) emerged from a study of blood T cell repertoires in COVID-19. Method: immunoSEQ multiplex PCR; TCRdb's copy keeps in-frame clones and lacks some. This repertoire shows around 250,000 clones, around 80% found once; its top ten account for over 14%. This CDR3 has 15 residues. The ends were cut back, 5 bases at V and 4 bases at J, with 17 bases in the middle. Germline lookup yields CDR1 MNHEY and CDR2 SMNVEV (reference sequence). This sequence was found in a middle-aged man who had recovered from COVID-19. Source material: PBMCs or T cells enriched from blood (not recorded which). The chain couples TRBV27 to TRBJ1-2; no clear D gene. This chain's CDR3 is CASSPRGVPSYGYTF. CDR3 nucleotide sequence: TGTGCCAGCAGTCCTCGGGGAGTCCCAAGCTATGGCTACACCTTC.